The 8 T cell receptor beta chains below were found in one sample sequenced in a study of blood T cell repertoires in COVID-19. Generated by immunoSEQ multiplex PCR, the TCRdb table keeps only in-frame clones and is missing some. The profile shows over 350,000 clones, roughly 88% of them singletons. The sequencing sample was made of peripheral blood. The receptors were sampled from a woman in her twenties or thirties with active or convalescent COVID-19.

The rearrangement links TRBV10-2 to TRBJ2-5, with TRBD2 identical over 8 bases. Per the germline V gene, CDR1 is WSHSY and CDR2 is SAAADI. V lost 4 bases to trimming and J lost 0 bases; unmatched junction nucleotides: 4. The CDR3 is made up of 15 amino acids. The CDR3 protein is CASSALAGYQETQYF. CDR3 sequence (DNA): TGCGCCAGCAGTGCCCTAGCGGGCTACCAAGAGACCCAGTACTTC.

The V call is TRBV13, the J call TRBJ2-1; 8 bases agree with TRBD2. CDR1 is PRHDT, CDR2 FYEKMQ, per germline (reference sequence). CDR3 length: 15 amino acids. Trimming removed 4 bases from V and 8 bases from J; junction bases left unmatched: 10. CDR3 protein: CASSSTSGPLYEQFF. The CDR3, as DNA: TGTGCCAGCAGCTCTACTAGCGGCCCTCTGTATGAGCAGTTCTTC.

The chain is built from TRBV2 and TRBJ1-1; weak D call: TRBD1 (5 bases). This CDR3 has 13 amino acids. The V gene's germline CDR1 is SNHLY and CDR2 FYNNEI. Trimming took 3 bases from V and 0 from J, leaving 5 bases between them. CDR3 in DNA: TGTGCCAGCAGTGACAGGGTGAACACTGAAGCTTTCTTT. It translates to CASSDRVNTEAFF.

The rearrangement joins TRBV25-1 to TRBJ2-7; 7 positions match TRBD2. With 4 bases clipped from V and 3 bases from J, the junction kept 3 bases outside the gene matches. This CDR3 contains 13 residues. CDR1 and CDR2 (germline): MGHDK, SYGVNS. CDR3 amino acids: CASSGLAGYEQYF. The DNA of the CDR3 is TGTGCCAGCAGTGGATTAGCGGGCTACGAGCAGTACTTC.

This chain joins TRBV6-2 or TRBV6-3 and TRBJ1-1; 7 nucleotides match TRBD1. After removal of 0 bases from V and 7 bases from J, the junction contained 2 bases not matched to a gene. The CDR3 has 13 residues. In germline, CDR1 is MNHEY, CDR2 SVGEGT. The CDR3 DNA is TGTGCCAGCAGTTACTCGGGACAGCTTGAAGCTTTCTTT. Amino acid sequence: CASSYSGQLEAFF.

J is TRBJ2-1 and V is TRBV29-1; 8 nucleotides line up with TRBD1. V was pared by 8 bases and J by 4 bases, with 10 bases of the junction left unmatched. CDR3 size: 14 residues. Per the germline V gene, CDR1 is SQVTM and CDR2 is ANQGSEA. For the CDR3, the DNA is TGCAGCCTCATAACAGGGGGAGGTTACAATGAGCAGTTCTTC. Translating gives CSLITGGGYNEQFF.

The V call is TRBV9, the J call TRBJ2-1; D call uncertain. Germline CDR1 reads SGDLS; CDR2 reads YYNGEE. The CDR3 sequence is 13 residues long. The V and J ends lost 0 bases and 5 bases respectively, with 6 bases between them. As DNA, the CDR3 is TGTGCCAGCAGCGTAGCAGAAGACAATGAGCAGTTCTTC. Amino acids: CASSVAEDNEQFF.

The chain is built from TRBV5-1 and TRBJ1-1; no definite D call. From germline, CDR1 is SGHRS and CDR2 YFSETQ. The CDR3 runs to 14 residues. V was shortened by 0 bases and J by 4 bases, with 10 bases between the two germline ends. In nucleotides, the CDR3 is TGCGCCAGCAGCTTGGCCGGGGTAGTCACTGAAGCTTTCTTT. Protein sequence: CASSLAGVVTEAFF.